The 23 T cell receptor beta chains in this list originate from one sample, sequenced in a study of technical replicates of blood from a handful of donors. Measured with immunoSEQ multiplex PCR; TCRdb has only the in-frame clones, and not every one. The table includes about 12,000 clones, 90% to 95% detected once. What was sequenced was PBMCs. These receptors all stem from a human donor in good health.

The rearrangement links TRBV6-1 to TRBJ1-4, with 8 bases identical to TRBD1. CDR1 and CDR2 from the germline V gene are MNHNS and SASEGT. Trimming removed 10 bases from V and 4 bases from J; junction bases left unmatched: 11. The CDR3 is made up of 15 amino acids. The chain's CDR3 is CATLPQGAGNEKLFF. For the CDR3, the DNA is TGTGCCACCCTACCCCAGGGGGCGGGTAATGAAAAACTGTTTTTT.

The V call is TRBV9, the J call TRBJ1-1, with 7 nucleotides matching TRBD1. CDR3 length: 14 amino acids. V was pared by 5 bases and J by 1 base, with 5 bases of the junction left unmatched. The germline CDR1 and CDR2 sequences are SGDLS and YYNGEE. CDR3 DNA sequence: TGTGCCAGCAGTAAGGGGGCAAAGAACACTGAAGCTTTCTTT. Amino acid sequence: CASSKGAKNTEAFF.

V gene TRBV7-9 combines with J gene TRBJ2-3; 7 bases are shared with TRBD2. CDR3 length equals 15 residues. Germline lookup yields CDR1 SEHNR and CDR2 FQNEAQ (reference sequence). J was trimmed by 2 bases and V by 5 bases; bases with no gene match: 7. The CDR3 region is CASSPGGGHTDTQYF. CDR3 nucleotide sequence: TGTGCCAGCAGCCCGGGAGGCGGGCACACAGATACGCAGTATTTT.

This sequence joins TRBV6-4 and TRBJ1-1; D is unclear. Germline assignment: CDR1 MRHNA and CDR2 SNTAGT. This CDR3 has 14 residues. V dropped 5 bases and J dropped 0 bases, with 10 bases sitting between them. In DNA form, the CDR3 reads TGTGCCAGCAGTCCGTCAGGCCTGAACACTGAAGCTTTCTTT. Translation gives CASSPSGLNTEAFF.

This chain joins TRBV6-5 and TRBJ1-4; D is unclear. Trimming removed 3 bases at V and 7 bases at J, with 6 bases between. The CDR3 extends over 12 amino acids. Germline V gene sequence: CDR1 MNHEY, CDR2 SVGAGI. This chain's CDR3 is CASSYFGEKLFF. DNA of the CDR3: TGTGCCAGCAGTTATTTCGGTGAAAAACTGTTTTTT.

This chain uses TRBV2 with TRBJ2-1; 8 nucleotides align to TRBD2. Looked up from germline, CDR1 is SNHLY and CDR2 is FYNNEI. The CDR3 runs to 15 residues. After removal of 5 bases from V and 8 bases from J, the junction contained 11 bases not matched to a gene. This CDR3 reads CASSLGTSSGHEQFF. CDR3 coding DNA: TGTGCCAGCAGTCTTGGGACTAGTTCCGGGCATGAGCAGTTCTTC.

The chain joins TRBV4-2 to TRBJ2-2; D gene unclear. Germline V CDR1 and CDR2: LGHNA, YNFKEQ. V was trimmed by 6 bases and J by 3 bases, leaving 5 bases between them. The length of the CDR3 is 12 residues. CDR3 coding DNA: TGTGCCAGCAGGGAGTACACCGGGGAGCTGTTTTTT. This encodes CASREYTGELFF.

With regard to this clone: The sample carries other DNA sequences with the same CDR3. The chain carries TRBV19 and TRBJ1-2, with 11 bases that match TRBD1. Germline loops: CDR1 LNHDA, CDR2 SQIVND (reference sequence). V dropped 5 bases and J dropped 4; count of bases not matched to a gene: 6. This CDR3 region has 15 residues. CDR3 DNA: TGTGCCAGTAGTCCGGGGACAGGGGGTTCCTATGGCTACACCTTC. Translating it yields CASSPGTGGSYGYTF.

The chain recombines TRBV7-6 with TRBJ2-3; D ambiguous. Germline V gene sequence: CDR1 SGHVS, CDR2 FNYEAQ. Trimming cost V 0 bases and J 0 bases, with 7 bases left between them. The CDR3 is 15 residues long. In DNA form, the CDR3 reads TGTGCCAGCAGCTTAGCCCCAGTTAGCACAGATACGCAGTATTTT. Its translation: CASSLAPVSTDTQYF.

The genes are TRBV30 and TRBJ2-2; unclear D gene. V shed 0 bases and J shed 7 bases, with 6 bases lying between them. The germline CDR1 and CDR2 sequences are GTSNPN and SVGIG (reference sequence). The length of the CDR3 is 12 residues. The CDR3 sequence: CAWSVRFGELFF. In nucleotides, the CDR3 is TGTGCCTGGAGTGTACGGTTCGGGGAGCTGTTTTTT.

The chain couples TRBV5-1 to TRBJ2-2, with D tentatively TRBD1 (6 bases). This CDR3 region has 15 residues. V lost 4 bases and J lost 3, with 13 bases in between. Germline V gene lookup returns CDR1 SGHRS and CDR2 YFSETQ. This CDR3 is CASSPPAGDTGELFF. In nucleotides, the CDR3 is TGCGCCAGCAGCCCCCCGGCAGGGGACACCGGGGAGCTGTTTTTT.

The chain employs TRBV27 and TRBJ2-7, with D possibly being TRBD2 (6 bases). The V end was cut by 6 bases, the J end by 3 bases, with 12 bases between. The CDR3 totals 13 residues. Germline CDR1 reads MNHEY; CDR2 reads SMNVEV (reference sequence). This CDR3 reads CASSSRGYYEQYF. As DNA, the CDR3 is TGTGCCAGCAGCTCCCGGGGGTACTACGAGCAGTACTTC.

The chain carries TRBV5-4 and TRBJ1-3, with 8 bases that match TRBD1. CDR1 and CDR2 (germline): SGHNT, YYREEE (reference sequence). The CDR3 consists of 16 residues. The V gene end was trimmed by 0 bases and the J gene end by 0 bases; junction bases not matched to a gene: 2. Here the CDR3 reads CASSLAGGTSGNTIYF. CDR3 DNA sequence: TGTGCCAGCAGCTTGGCAGGGGGCACCTCTGGAAACACCATATATTTT.

The chain combines TRBV28 with TRBJ1-5; 12 bases are a match to TRBD1. The trim removed 10 bases at V and 6 bases at J, leaving 13 bases unmatched. CDR3 length: 16 residues. CDR1 MDHEN and CDR2 SYDVKM come from the germline V gene. Here the CDR3 DNA reads TGTGCCATCTTAGAGGGGACAGGGGGCGCGGGTCAGCCCCAGCATTTT. Amino acids: CAILEGTGGAGQPQHF.

The genes are TRBV29-1 and TRBJ2-1; 9 nucleotides agree with TRBD1. This CDR3 comprises 14 residues. Unmatched junction bases numbered 7, after V lost 7 bases and J lost 3 bases. The V gene's germline CDR1 is SQVTM and CDR2 ANQGSEA. The CDR3 region is CSEIQGADYNEQFF. As DNA, the CDR3 is TGCAGCGAAATACAGGGGGCGGACTACAATGAGCAGTTCTTC.

The chain uses TRBV30 and TRBJ1-5, with D possibly being TRBD1 (6 bases). This CDR3 region has 14 residues. Trimming removed 2 bases at V and 2 bases at J, with 10 bases between. Germline V gene lookup returns CDR1 GTSNPN and CDR2 SVGIG (reference sequence). The CDR3 sequence: CAWSTAGGNQPQHF. The CDR3 DNA follows: TGTGCCTGGAGTACGGCAGGGGGCAATCAGCCCCAGCATTTT.

The chain couples TRBV29-1 to TRBJ2-3, with 11 positions matching TRBD1. The CDR3 totals 14 residues. The J segment lost 4 bases and the V segment lost 4 bases, leaving 4 bases of the junction unmatched. The V gene's germline CDR1 is SQVTM and CDR2 ANQGSEA. This CDR3 is CSVGGTGGADTQYF. CDR3 coding DNA: TGCAGCGTTGGGGGGACAGGGGGTGCAGATACGCAGTATTTT.

This clone was observed once. This chain uses TRBV7-8 with TRBJ2-2; 10 nucleotides align to TRBD2. The CDR3 consists of 14 residues. Trimming took 6 bases from V and 6 from J; bases not matched to a gene: 4. The germline CDR1 and CDR2 sequences are SGHVS and FQNEAQ. As DNA, the CDR3 is TGTGCCAGCAGAGAGCGGGAGGGCCCCGGGGAGCTGTTTTTT. This codes for CASREREGPGELFF.

The CDR3 spells CASSLTSPLAGVVDEQFF. The CDR3 DNA sequence: TGTGCCAGCAGCTTAACCTCGCCTCTAGCGGGAGTGGTCGATGAGCAGTTCTTC. V and J are TRBV7-8 and TRBJ2-1; TRBD2 matches at 10 bases. Trimming removed 2 bases from V and 8 bases from J; junction bases left unmatched: 15. Germline V gene data show CDR1 as SGHVS and CDR2 as FQNEAQ. The CDR3 is 18 amino acids.

The rearrangement uses TRBV18 and TRBJ2-1; no reliable D call. Trimming removed 0 bases from V and 8 bases from J, with 11 bases in between. The CDR3 length is 14 residues. The germline gives CDR1 KGHSH, CDR2 LQKENI. The CDR3 region has the DNA TGTGCCAGCTCACCACCATCTATTCCCGATGAGCAGTTCTTC. This translates into CASSPPSIPDEQFF.

The chain's CDR3 is CASRPTSGSIHEQYF. The CDR3 DNA is TGTGCCAGCAGACCCACTAGCGGGAGTATCCACGAGCAGTACTTC. V and J are TRBV6-1 and TRBJ2-7; 11 bases map to TRBD2. Germline loops: CDR1 MNHNS, CDR2 SASEGT. The V gene end was trimmed by 6 bases and the J gene end by 5 bases; junction bases not matched to a gene: 9. This CDR3 region has 15 residues.

Worth noting for this clone: Relative to the germline gene, one junction end is altered; a read error may explain this. Other DNA sequences in the same sample also yield this CDR3. The chain has TRBV29-1 and TRBJ2-7, with unresolved D. The CDR3 runs to 13 residues. Per germline, CDR1 SQVTM and CDR2 ANQGSEA. The chain's CDR3 is CSVPSVSSYEQYF. In DNA form, the CDR3 reads TGCAGCGTTCCGTCTGTTAGCTCCTACGAGCAGTATTTC.

The chain has TRBV7-3 and TRBJ1-1; 10 bases fit TRBD1. Per the germline V gene, CDR1 is SGHTA and CDR2 is FQGTGA. J lost 3 bases, V lost 2 bases, and 3 bases had no gene match. This CDR3 has 15 amino acids. This chain's CDR3 is CASSLSGTGDTEAFF. The CDR3 DNA reads as TGTGCCAGCAGCTTATCCGGGACAGGGGACACTGAAGCTTTCTTT.